This T cell receptor beta chain was observed in a study of T cells in Graves' hyperthyroidism and ophthalmopathy. This CDR3 is built from 14 residues. Trimming removed 6 bases at V and 3 bases at J, with 14 bases between. Germline V CDR1 and CDR2: KGHSH, LQKENI. RNA transcripts were the template for amplifying TCR beta CDR3 regions. The HTBI set primed first-round TCR CDR3 RT-PCR. A single record per CDR3 protein comes from TCRdb applying MiXCR to the multiplex PCR reads. The sample contains 450,000 to 650,000 distinct CDR3 sequences, 13% to 15% of which appear only once. Sequencing used blood. The sequence came from a woman between 18 and 30 years old with Graves' ophthalmopathy. The chain uses TRBV18 and TRBJ1-2, with a weak D call TRBD1 (6 bases). The CDR3 nucleotides read TGTGCCAGCTCCCCCCGGGGGGCTGACTATGGCTACACCTTC. Amino acids: CASSPRGADYGYTF. Full variable domain (outside the CDR3, taken from reference TRBV18 and TRBJ1-2): NAGVMQNPRHLVRRRGQEARLRCSPMKGHSHVYWYRQLPEEGLKFMVYLQKENIIDESGMPKERFSAEFPKEGPSILRIQQVVRGDSAAYFCASSPRGADYGYTFGSGTRLTVV.